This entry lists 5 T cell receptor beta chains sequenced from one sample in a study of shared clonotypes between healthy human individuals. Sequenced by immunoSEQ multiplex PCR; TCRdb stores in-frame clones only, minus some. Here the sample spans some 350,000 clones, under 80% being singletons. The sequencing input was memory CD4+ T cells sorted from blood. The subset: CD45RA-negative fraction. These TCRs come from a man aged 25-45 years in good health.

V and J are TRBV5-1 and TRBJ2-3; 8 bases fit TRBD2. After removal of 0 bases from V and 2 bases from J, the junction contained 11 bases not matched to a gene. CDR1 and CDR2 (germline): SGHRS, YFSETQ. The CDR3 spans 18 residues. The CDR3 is CASSLVIGSGSVTDTQYF. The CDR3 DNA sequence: TGCGCCAGCAGCTTGGTAATAGGGAGCGGGAGTGTCACAGATACGCAGTATTTT.

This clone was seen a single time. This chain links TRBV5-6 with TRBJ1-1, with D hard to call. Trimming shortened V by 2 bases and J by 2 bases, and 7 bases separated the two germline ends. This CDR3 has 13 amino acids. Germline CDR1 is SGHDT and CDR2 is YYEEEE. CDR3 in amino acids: CASSFPGNTEAFF. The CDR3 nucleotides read TGTGCCAGCAGCTTTCCAGGAAACACTGAAGCTTTCTTT.

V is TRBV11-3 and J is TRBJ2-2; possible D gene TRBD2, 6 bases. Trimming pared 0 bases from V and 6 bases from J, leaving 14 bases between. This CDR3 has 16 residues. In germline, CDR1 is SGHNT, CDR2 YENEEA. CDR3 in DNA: TGTGCCAGCAGCTTAGATACCCAGGGAGGTCCCGGGGAGCTGTTTTTT. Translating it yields CASSLDTQGGPGELFF.

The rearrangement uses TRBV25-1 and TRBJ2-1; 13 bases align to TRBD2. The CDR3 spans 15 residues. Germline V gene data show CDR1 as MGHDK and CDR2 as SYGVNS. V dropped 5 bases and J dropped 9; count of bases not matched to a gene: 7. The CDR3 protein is CASSQGLAGRGEQFF. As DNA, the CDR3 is TGTGCCAGCAGTCAGGGACTAGCGGGACGGGGTGAGCAGTTCTTC.

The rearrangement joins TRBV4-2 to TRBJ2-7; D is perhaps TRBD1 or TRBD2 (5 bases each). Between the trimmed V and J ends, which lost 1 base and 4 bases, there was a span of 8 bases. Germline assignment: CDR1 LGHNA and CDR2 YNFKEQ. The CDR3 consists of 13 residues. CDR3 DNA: TGTGCCAGCAGCCAAGTTGGGACGTACGAGCAGTACTTC. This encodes CASSQVGTYEQYF.